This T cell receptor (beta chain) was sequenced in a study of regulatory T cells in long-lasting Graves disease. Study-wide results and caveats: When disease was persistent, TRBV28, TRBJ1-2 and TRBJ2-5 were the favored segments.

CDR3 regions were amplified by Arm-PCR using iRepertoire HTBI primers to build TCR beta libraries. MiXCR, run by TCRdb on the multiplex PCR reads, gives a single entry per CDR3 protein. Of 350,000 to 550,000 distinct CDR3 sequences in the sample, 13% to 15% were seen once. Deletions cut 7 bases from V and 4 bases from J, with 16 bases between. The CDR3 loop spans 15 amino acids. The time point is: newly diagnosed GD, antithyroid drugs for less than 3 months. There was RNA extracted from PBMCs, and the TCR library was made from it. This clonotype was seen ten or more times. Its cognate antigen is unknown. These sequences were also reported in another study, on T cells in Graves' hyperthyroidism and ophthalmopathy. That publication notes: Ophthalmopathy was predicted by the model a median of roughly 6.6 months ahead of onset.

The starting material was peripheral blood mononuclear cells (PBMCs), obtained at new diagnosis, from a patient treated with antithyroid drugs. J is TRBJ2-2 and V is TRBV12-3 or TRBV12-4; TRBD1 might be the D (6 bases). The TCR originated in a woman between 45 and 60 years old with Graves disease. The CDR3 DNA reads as TGTGCCAGCATCAGAAACTTCAGGGGCACCGGGGAGCTGTTTTTT. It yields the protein CASIRNFRGTGELFF.